The 15 T cell receptor beta chains listed next were all sequenced from one sample in a study of Graves' ophthalmopathy and Graves' hyperthyroidism. Using RNA transcripts, the TCR beta CDR3 regions were amplified. An initial RT-PCR round employing HTBI primers preceded a second-round multiplex PCR. Each CDR3 protein gets one entry after TCRdb re-called the multiplex PCR reads with MiXCR. Among 200,000 to 250,000 distinct CDR3 sequences, roughly 21% were seen once, and the ten largest hold around 45%. Input material: peripheral blood. These receptors came from a woman in her forties or fifties with Graves' ophthalmopathy.

This clonotype was seen many times. The rearrangement uses TRBV9 and TRBJ2-5, with D perhaps matching TRBD1 (5 bases). Trimming removed 6 bases from V and 5 bases from J, with 20 bases in between. The CDR3 runs 15 residues. CDR1 is SGDLS, CDR2 YYNGEE, per germline. CDR3: CASTEWGSSGETQYF. CDR3 DNA sequence: TGTGCCAGCACCGAATGGGGCTCATCAGGCGAGACCCAGTACTTC.

This clonotype was seen at least ten times. The genes are TRBV20-1 and TRBJ2-7; 7 bases align to TRBD1. Germline lookup yields CDR1 DFQATT and CDR2 SNEGSKA (reference sequence). V shed 1 base, J shed 0 bases, and the junction held 6 bases outside the gene matches. There are 15 residues in the CDR3. DNA of the CDR3: TGCAGTGCTAGAGGAAGGGACAGCAGCTCCTACGAGCAGTACTTC. Protein sequence: CSARGRDSSSYEQYF.

This clonotype was counted at least ten times. J is TRBJ1-1 and V is TRBV28; D ambiguous. V lost 2 bases and J lost 10, with 20 bases in between. This CDR3 region has 15 residues. The germline gives CDR1 MDHEN, CDR2 SYDVKM. The CDR3 region is CASSLVGSENPRAFF. The CDR3 bases are TGTGCCAGCAGTTTAGTAGGCTCGGAGAACCCGCGAGCTTTCTTT.

This clonotype occurred a few times. The chain employs TRBV20-1 and TRBJ1-6; D is ambiguous. The germline gives CDR1 DFQATT, CDR2 SNEGSKA (reference sequence). The CDR3 has 15 residues. Trimming left V 2 bases short and J 4 bases short, with 12 bases between. The CDR3 coding sequence is TGCAGTGCTAGAAGTTTCGGGCTATATAATTCACCCCTCCACTTT. It specifies CSARSFGLYNSPLHF.

This clonotype was seen only a few times. This chain uses TRBV11-3 with TRBJ2-7, with D perhaps TRBD2 (6 bases). The CDR3 has 13 amino acids. V lost 5 bases, J lost 6 bases, and 14 bases lay in between. Germline CDR1 SGHNT, CDR2 YENEEA. DNA of the CDR3: TGTGCCAGCAGCCCCGGGACTTACGGCGAGCAGTACTTC. This encodes CASSPGTYGEQYF.

This clonotype was picked up many times. The chain joins TRBV12-3 or TRBV12-4 to TRBJ2-7, with 10 bases matching TRBD2. The length of the CDR3 is 13 residues. With 6 bases clipped from V and 3 bases from J, the junction kept 2 bases outside the gene matches. The DNA of the CDR3 is TGTGCCAGCAGAATAGCGGGAGGCTACGAGCAGTACTTC. It yields the protein CASRIAGGYEQYF.

The table lists this clonotype with many counts. CDR3 sequence (DNA): TGCAGCGTTGAAGGTAGGGCAGGGGCGGAGGGCACTGAAGCTTTCTTT. It is translated as CSVEGRAGAEGTEAFF. The chain is built from TRBV29-1 and TRBJ1-1; tentatively, D is TRBD1 (6 bases). Germline CDR1 and CDR2: SQVTM and ANQGSEA. V was cut by 1 base and J by 4 bases, with 19 bases left in between. CDR3 size: 16 residues.

This clonotype was recorded at least ten times. The rearrangement uses TRBV29-1 and TRBJ1-2, with TRBD1 as a possible D gene (6 bases). The germline CDR1 and CDR2 sequences are SQVTM and ANQGSEA. The CDR3 loop spans 15 amino acids. The germline V and J ends were trimmed by 0 bases and 4 bases, with 15 bases remaining between them. CDR3 loop: CSVEEGVGGVYGYTF. In DNA form, the CDR3 reads TGCAGCGTTGAAGAGGGGGTCGGGGGCGTCTATGGCTACACCTTC.

This clonotype was detected only once. This rearrangement joins TRBV6-1 to TRBJ2-5; TRBD2 aligns across 8 bases. Trimming at V came to 7 bases and at J to 5 bases, leaving 9 bases not matched to a gene. This CDR3 has 14 residues. Germline values: CDR1 MNHNS, CDR2 SASEGT. The CDR3 DNA reads as TGTGCCAGCAACATAGCGGGGTTAAGGGAGACCCAGTACTTC. Protein: CASNIAGLRETQYF.

On this clonotype itself: A read error may produce the germline difference seen at one junction end. The chain couples TRBV27 to TRBJ1-3; no clear D gene. Germline-derived CDR1 and CDR2 are MNHEY and SMNVEV (reference sequence). The CDR3 spans 14 residues. CDR3 protein: CASRGPVSGNTISF. CDR3 coding DNA: TGTGCCAGCCGTGGACCAGTCTCTGGAAACACCATATCTTTT.

The V call is TRBV28, the J call TRBJ2-7; D is uncertain. This CDR3 spans 14 amino acids. Germline V gives CDR1 MDHEN, CDR2 SYDVKM. V was shortened by 5 bases and J by 0 bases, with 11 bases between the two germline ends. DNA of the CDR3: TGTGCCAGCAGTGTACAAGTGAGCTCCTACGAGCAGTACTTC. Translating gives CASSVQVSSYEQYF.

In the case of this clonotype: At one end the junction does not follow the germline gene, possibly because of a read error. The chain joins TRBV12-3 or TRBV12-4 to TRBJ2-5; 11 bases are shared with TRBD2. The CDR3 length is 15 residues. The DNA for the CDR3 is TGTGCCAGCAGAAATACTAGCGGGAGCTGGGAGACTCAGTACTTC. Translating it yields CASRNTSGSWETQYF.

In DNA, the CDR3 is TGTGCCAGCAGCTTAGCGTTGATTGCACAGGGAGCCTACGAGCAGTACTTC. Protein sequence: CASSLALIAQGAYEQYF. The gene calls are TRBV7-8 and TRBJ2-7; tentative D call: TRBD1 (6 bases). Trimming left V 0 bases short and J 2 bases short, with 17 bases between. The CDR3 is made up of 17 amino acids. Germline V gene lookup returns CDR1 SGHVS and CDR2 FQNEAQ. Drawing the rest from reference TRBV7-8 and TRBJ2-7, the complete variable domain is GAGVSQSPRYKVAKRGQDVALRCDPISGHVSLFWYQQALGQGPEFLTYFQNEAQLDKSGLPSDRFFAERPEGSVSTLKIQRTQQEDSAVYLCASSLALIAQGAYEQYFGPGTRLTVT.

This clonotype has ten or more counts. This chain connects TRBV28 to TRBJ2-3; 8 nucleotides agree with TRBD2. Germline trimming cut 2 bases from V and 5 bases from J; bases unmatched to any gene: 6. From germline, CDR1 is MDHEN and CDR2 SYDVKM. There are 15 residues in the CDR3. The DNA for the CDR3 is TGTGCCAGCAGTTTAGCGGGAGGTGGCAGAGATACGCAGTATTTT. This translates into CASSLAGGGRDTQYF. The entire variable domain, with the rest obtained from reference TRBV28 and TRBJ2-3, is as follows: DVKVTQSSRYLVKRTGEKVFLECVQDMDHENMFWYRQDPGLGLRLIYFSYDVKMKEKGDIPEGYSVSREKKERFSLILESASTNQTSMYLCASSLAGGGRDTQYFGPGTRLTVL.

This clonotype was recorded many times. The J gene is TRBJ1-1, the V gene TRBV4-2; D gene unclear. V was cut by 1 base and J by 5 bases, with 11 bases left in between. This CDR3 is 14 amino acids long. Germline CDR1 reads LGHNA; CDR2 reads YNFKEQ. The CDR3 loop is CASSQVRAETEAFF. The DNA for the CDR3 is TGTGCCAGCAGCCAAGTGAGAGCAGAGACTGAAGCTTTCTTT.